These 6 T cell receptor beta chains originate from one sample sequenced in a study of shared clonotypes between healthy human individuals. Clones were read by immunoSEQ multiplex PCR, and TCRdb kept only the in-frame ones, dropping some. The repertoire holds 2 million to 2.5 million clones, with roughly 90% as singletons. Sequencing input: naive CD4+ T cells from PBMCs. Subset described: CD45RA+ positively selected. The receptors originated from a man aged 18 to 30 in good health. Some clones in this sample may be carry-over from other donors' samples.

The chain couples TRBV10-3 to TRBJ2-7; 10 nucleotides line up with TRBD1. The germline CDR1 and CDR2 sequences are ENHRY and SYGVKD. V was clipped by 7 bases and J by 6 bases; unmatched bases: 9. The CDR3 has 14 residues. The CDR3 region has the DNA TGTGCCATCACGGGGACAGGGGTTTCTGGCGAGCAGTACTTC. As protein: CAITGTGVSGEQYF.

The chain joins TRBV5-4 to TRBJ2-1, with D possibly being TRBD1 or TRBD2 (5 bases each). Trimming stripped 3 bases from V and 3 bases from J, with 16 bases between. CDR3 length: 16 residues. CDR1 and CDR2 (germline): SGHNT, YYREEE (reference sequence). The CDR3 reads CASSWTSGRHYNEQFF. The CDR3 nucleotides are TGTGCCAGCAGCTGGACGTCGGGACGACACTACAATGAGCAGTTCTTC.

V usage is TRBV7-4 and J usage is TRBJ2-7, with 8 positions matching TRBD1. The germline V gene encodes CDR1 SGHVT and CDR2 SQSDAQ. Losses at the gene ends were 5 bases for V and 3 bases for J; bases not matched to a gene: 18. The CDR3 is made up of 18 amino acids. The CDR3 region is CASSPRGQGRRAHYEQYF. In nucleotides, the CDR3 is TGTGCCAGCAGCCCCCGAGGACAGGGACGACGGGCTCACTACGAGCAGTACTTC. The full variable domain, in which reference TRBV7-4 and TRBJ2-7 provide the parts outside the CDR3, is GAGVSQSPRYKVAKRGRDVALRCDSISGHVTLYWYRQTLGQGSEVLTYSQSDAQRDKSGRPSGRFSAERPERSVSTLKIQRTEQGDSAVYLCASSPRGQGRRAHYEQYFGPGTRLTVT.

The chain couples TRBV28 to TRBJ1-2; D perhaps matches TRBD1 (5 bases). There are 14 residues in the CDR3. Between the trimmed V and J ends, which lost 2 bases and 3 bases, there was a span of 10 bases. Germline V lookup: CDR1 MDHEN, CDR2 SYDVKM. CDR3 DNA: TGTGCCAGCAGTTTAGCCAGGGTCGACTATGGCTACACCTTC. This codes for CASSLARVDYGYTF.

The rearrangement uses TRBV6-5 and TRBJ2-1, with 16 bases identical to TRBD2. V was clipped by 6 bases and J by 12 bases; unmatched bases: 8. CDR3 length: 15 residues. CDR1 is MNHEY, CDR2 SVGAGI, per germline. The CDR3 DNA follows: TGTGCCAGCAGAAAAGGGACTAGCGGGAGGGCCGGGCAGTTCTTC. As protein: CASRKGTSGRAGQFF.

The chain couples TRBV7-9 to TRBJ2-7; 7 bases line up with TRBD1. This CDR3 is built from 16 residues. The germline V gene has CDR1 SEHNR and CDR2 FQNEAQ (reference sequence). V shed 1 base and J 5 bases; nucleotides not matched to a gene: 11. The CDR3 protein is CASSLEAAGGRHEQYF. CDR3 in DNA: TGTGCCAGCAGCTTAGAAGCGGCAGGGGGTCGGCACGAGCAGTACTTC.